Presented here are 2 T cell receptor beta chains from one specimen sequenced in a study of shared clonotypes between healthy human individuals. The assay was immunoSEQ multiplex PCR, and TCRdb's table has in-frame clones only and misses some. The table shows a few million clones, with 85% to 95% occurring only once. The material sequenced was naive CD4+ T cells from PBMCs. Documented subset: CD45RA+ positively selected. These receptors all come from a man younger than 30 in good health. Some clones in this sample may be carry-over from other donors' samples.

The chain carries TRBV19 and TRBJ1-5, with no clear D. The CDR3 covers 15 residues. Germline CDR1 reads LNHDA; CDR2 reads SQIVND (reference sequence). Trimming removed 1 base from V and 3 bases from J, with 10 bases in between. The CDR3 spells CASSIVEGNNQPQHF. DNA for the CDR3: TGTGCCAGTAGTATAGTAGAGGGAAACAATCAGCCCCAGCATTTT. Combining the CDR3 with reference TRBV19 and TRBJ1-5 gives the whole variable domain DGGITQSPKYLFRKEGQNVTLSCEQNLNHDAMYWYRQDPGQGLRLIYYSQIVNDFQKGDIAEGYSVSREKKESFPLTVTSAQKNPTAFYLCASSIVEGNNQPQHFGDGTRLSIL.

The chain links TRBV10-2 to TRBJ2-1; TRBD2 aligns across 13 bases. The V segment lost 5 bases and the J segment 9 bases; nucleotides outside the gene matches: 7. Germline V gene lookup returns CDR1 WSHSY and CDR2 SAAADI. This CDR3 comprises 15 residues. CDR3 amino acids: CASSLGLAGTSEQFF. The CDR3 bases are TGCGCCAGCAGTCTGGGACTAGCGGGAACTAGTGAGCAGTTCTTC.